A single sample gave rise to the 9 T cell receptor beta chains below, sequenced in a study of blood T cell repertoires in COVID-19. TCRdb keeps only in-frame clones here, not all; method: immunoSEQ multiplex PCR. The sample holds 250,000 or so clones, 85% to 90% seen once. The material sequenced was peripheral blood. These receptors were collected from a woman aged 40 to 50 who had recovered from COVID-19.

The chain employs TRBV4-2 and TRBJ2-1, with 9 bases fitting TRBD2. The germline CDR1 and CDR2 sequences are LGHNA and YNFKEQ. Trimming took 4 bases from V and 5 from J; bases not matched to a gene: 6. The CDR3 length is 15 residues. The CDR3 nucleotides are TGTGCCAGCAGCCGCGGGACTAGCAAAGACAATGAGCAGTTCTTC. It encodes CASSRGTSKDNEQFF.

The CDR3 here is CASSPAGTGPVGEQYF. In DNA, the CDR3 is TGCGCCAGCAGCCCCGCGGGGACAGGCCCTGTGGGGGAGCAGTACTTC. The rearrangement joins TRBV5-1 to TRBJ2-7; TRBD1 aligns across 8 bases. Trimming at V came to 4 bases and at J to 7 bases, leaving 16 bases not matched to a gene. The CDR3 contains 16 residues. Germline CDR1 reads SGHRS; CDR2 reads YFSETQ.

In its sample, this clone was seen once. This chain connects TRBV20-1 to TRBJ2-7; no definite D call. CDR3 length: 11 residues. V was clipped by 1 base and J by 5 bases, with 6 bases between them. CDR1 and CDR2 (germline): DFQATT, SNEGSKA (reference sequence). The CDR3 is CSARGHNEQYF. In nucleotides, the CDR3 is TGCAGTGCTAGAGGGCATAACGAGCAGTACTTC.

The chain's CDR3 is CSVRPGLAGGPGELFF. The CDR3, as DNA: TGCAGCGTCCGACCCGGACTAGCGGGAGGGCCCGGGGAGCTGTTTTTT. This rearrangement joins TRBV29-1 to TRBJ2-2; 15 bases are shared with TRBD2. The CDR3 has 16 amino acids. The germline gives CDR1 SQVTM, CDR2 ANQGSEA. V shed 6 bases, J shed 6 bases, and the junction held 8 bases outside the gene matches.

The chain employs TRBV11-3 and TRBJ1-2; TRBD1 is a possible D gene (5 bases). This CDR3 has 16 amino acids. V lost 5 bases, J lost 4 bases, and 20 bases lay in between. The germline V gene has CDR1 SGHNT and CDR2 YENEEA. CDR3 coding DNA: TGTGCCAGCAGCGCCGAAGGGCGGGGGGGGAGCTATGGCTACACCTTC. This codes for CASSAEGRGGSYGYTF.

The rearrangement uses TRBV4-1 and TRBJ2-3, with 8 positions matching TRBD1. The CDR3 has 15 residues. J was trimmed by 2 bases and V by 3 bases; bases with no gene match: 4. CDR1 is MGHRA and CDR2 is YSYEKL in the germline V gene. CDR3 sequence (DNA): TGCGCCAGCAGCCAGGGGACAGGCTCCACAGATACGCAGTATTTT. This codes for CASSQGTGSTDTQYF.

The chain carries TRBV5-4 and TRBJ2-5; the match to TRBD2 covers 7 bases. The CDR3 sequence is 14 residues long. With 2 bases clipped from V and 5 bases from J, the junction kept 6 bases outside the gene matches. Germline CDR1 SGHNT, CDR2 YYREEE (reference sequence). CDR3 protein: CASSFAGVTETQYF. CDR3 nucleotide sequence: TGTGCCAGCAGCTTTGCGGGAGTGACGGAGACCCAGTACTTC.

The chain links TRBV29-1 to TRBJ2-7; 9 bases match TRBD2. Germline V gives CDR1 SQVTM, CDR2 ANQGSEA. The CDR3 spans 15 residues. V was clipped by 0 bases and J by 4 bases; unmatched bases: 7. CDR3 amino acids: CSVEDRASGKYEQYV. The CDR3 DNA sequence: TGCAGCGTTGAAGATCGGGCTAGCGGGAAATACGAGCAGTACGTC.

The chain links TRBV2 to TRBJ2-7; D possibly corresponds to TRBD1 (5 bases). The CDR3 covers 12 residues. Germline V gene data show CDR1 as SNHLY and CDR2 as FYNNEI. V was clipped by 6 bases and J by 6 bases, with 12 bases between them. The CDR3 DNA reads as TGTGCCAGCAGGGACGACAGCCTCGAGCAGTACTTC. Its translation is CASRDDSLEQYF.